This is a list of T cell receptor beta chains from one sample in a study of human T cells and chemical hapten exposure. Each CDR3 protein is one row after TCRdb ran MiXCR on the RACE reads. The sample contains approximately 69,000 distinct CDR3 sequences, under 13% of which appear only once. The material was whole blood, obtained in connection with sensitization to the hapten diphenylcyclopropenone (DPC). Receptor source: a woman aged 45-65 years with alopecia areata. Some clones in this sample may be carry-over from other donors' samples. The CDR3 runs from the conserved cysteine through the conserved F or W. The D gene is left open where the match is weak. Rows may omit the clone size; those that give it use once, few, many or a size class.

TRBD2	many	TRBV3-1	TRBJ2-5	TGTGCCAGCAGCCAGCGGCTAGCGGAAGAGACCCAGTACTTC	CASSQRLAEETQYF
NA	NA	TRBV12-3/TRBV12-4	TRBJ1-1	TGTGCCAGCACTAAGGGCGTCTTGAACACTGAAGCTTTCTTT	CASTKGVLNTEAFF
TRBD1	NA	TRBV19	TRBJ2-2	TGTGCCAGTAGGACGTATAGAGGGACAGCCAACACCGGGGAGCTGTTTTTT	CASRTYRGTANTGELFF
NA	NA	TRBV4-2	TRBJ1-2	TGTGCCAGCAGCCAACGGGGTTTTGATGGCTACACCTTC	CASSQRGFDGYTF
NA	many	TRBV29-1	TRBJ2-7	TGCAGCGTTGTCCAGGGGAACTACGAGCAGTACTTC	CSVVQGNYEQYF
TRBD2	many	TRBV20-1	TRBJ2-1	TGCAGTGCTAGGGGGACTAGCGGGAGTCGGATCGCCTACAATGAGCAGTTCTTC	CSARGTSGSRIAYNEQFF
NA	NA	TRBV3-1	TRBJ2-4	TGTGCCAGCAGCCAAGACTCTGTAGACAAAAACATTCAGTACTTC	CASSQDSVDKNIQYF
NA	NA	TRBV25-1	TRBJ2-7	TGTGCCAGCATCGCTTCGCTGTTTCCATACGAGCAGTACTTC	CASIASLFPYEQYF
NA	NA	TRBV12-3/TRBV12-4	TRBJ2-5	TGTGCCAGCAGTTCTTATCTTGACCAGGAGGGTTGGGAGACCCAGTACTTC	CASSSYLDQEGWETQYF
TRBD2	NA	TRBV6-6	TRBJ2-5	TGTGCCAGCAGAACTAGCGGGAGAGGGGAGACCCAGTACTTC	CASRTSGRGETQYF
NA	many	TRBV7-2	TRBJ2-1	TGTGCCAGCAGCTTAACTGGACTCCCCTTGTACAATGAGCAGTTCTTC	CASSLTGLPLYNEQFF
TRBD1	many	TRBV7-6	TRBJ2-7	TGTGCCAGCAGCTTTGGACAGGGGGCGGGGGAGCAGTACTTC	CASSFGQGAGEQYF
NA	many	TRBV7-8	TRBJ2-3	TGTGCCAGCAGCCCCCCGGGGTACACAGATACGCAGTATTTT	CASSPPGYTDTQYF
NA	many	TRBV12-3/TRBV12-4	TRBJ2-7	TGTGCCAGCAGTCGCACCCAAAGCTCCTACGAGCAGTACTTC	CASSRTQSSYEQYF
NA	few	TRBV18	TRBJ2-7	TGTGCCAGCTCAAACGGTCCGTTTTACGAGCAGTACTTC	CASSNGPFYEQYF
NA	many	TRBV20-1	TRBJ2-7	TGCAGTGCTAGGGAGGCAGGGGAGTCCTACGAGCAGTACTTC	CSAREAGESYEQYF
NA	many	TRBV20-1	TRBJ2-1	TGCAGTGCTATGAAAAGAGAGAGCGCCTACAATGAGCAGTTCTTC	CSAMKRESAYNEQFF
TRBD1	NA	TRBV28	TRBJ2-3	TGTGCCAGCAGTCTCCAGGGGGCACAAGATACGCAGTATTTT	CASSLQGAQDTQYF
NA	many	TRBV4-1	TRBJ2-1	TGCGCCAGCAGCCAAGGCTCCCTGGTGAATGAGCAGTTCTTC	CASSQGSLVNEQFF
NA	many	TRBV24-1	TRBJ2-2	TGTGCCACCAGTGATTCCGGGAGTATCCACACCGGGGAGCTGTTTTTT	CATSDSGSIHTGELFF
NA	many	TRBV12-3/TRBV12-4	TRBJ1-6	TGTGCCAGCAGTTTAGTCGTGGATTCACCCCTCCACTTT	CASSLVVDSPLHF
NA	few	TRBV7-8	TRBJ2-2	TGTGCCAGCAGCTTAGATCAGGTCTCCGGGGAGCTGTTTTTT	CASSLDQVSGELFF